The 8 T cell receptor beta chains below all came from one sample that was sequenced in a study of T cell responses to AZD1222 COVID-19 vaccine. The data were produced by immunoSEQ multiplex PCR, yet TCRdb's version contains in-frame clones alone and is incomplete. The data show about 120,000 clones, about 91% seen once. Sequenced material: peripheral blood, taken 28 days after the second AZD1222 dose. Source of these receptors: an adult who received the AZD1222 COVID-19 vaccine.

This clone has only one observation. The rearrangement joins TRBV19 to TRBJ2-1; 7 positions match TRBD1. There are 14 residues in the CDR3. The V gene's germline CDR1 is LNHDA and CDR2 SQIVND (reference sequence). J was trimmed by 4 bases and V by 3 bases; bases with no gene match: 3. The CDR3 DNA reads TGTGCCAGTAGTATCTGGGACAGATACAATGAGCAGTTCTTC. This gives the protein CASSIWDRYNEQFF.

This clone was seen just once. This chain joins TRBV3-1 (or the pseudogene TRBV3-2) and TRBJ2-7; 14 bases map to TRBD2. This CDR3 has 15 residues. J was trimmed by 6 bases and V by 4 bases; bases with no gene match: 5. CDR1 and CDR2 from the germline V gene are LGHDT and YNNKEL (reference sequence). The DNA for the CDR3 is TGTGCCAGCAGCCCGGGACTAGCGGGAGCTACCGAGCAGTACTTC. As protein: CASSPGLAGATEQYF.

About this clone: Additional DNA sequences in this sample encode the identical CDR3. The chain joins TRBV18 to TRBJ1-5; D ambiguous. The CDR3 extends over 13 amino acids. V was cut by 1 base and J by 5 bases, with 6 bases left in between. CDR1 is KGHSH, CDR2 LQKENI, per germline. This CDR3 is CASSPLEDQPQHF. CDR3 coding DNA: TGTGCCAGCTCACCACTTGAAGATCAGCCCCAGCATTTT.

On this clone: A read error may account for a junction end that differs from germline. The genes are TRBV18 and TRBJ2-4; 8 bases fit TRBD1. The CDR3 contains 13 residues. Germline values: CDR1 KGHSH, CDR2 LQKENI. The CDR3 here is CASSPQGEDIQYF. The CDR3 coding sequence is TGTGCCAGCTCCCCACAGGGGGAAGACATTCAGTACTTC.

V usage is TRBV28 and J usage is TRBJ1-1, with 7 positions matching TRBD1. The junction had 6 bases not matched to a gene; V was cut back by 5 bases and J by 0 bases. Germline values: CDR1 MDHEN, CDR2 SYDVKM. CDR3 length: 15 residues. The CDR3 region is CASSRPGQLNTEAFF. CDR3 coding DNA: TGTGCCAGCAGTCGGCCGGGACAGCTGAACACTGAAGCTTTCTTT. Full variable domain (outside the CDR3, taken from reference TRBV28 and TRBJ1-1): DVKVTQSSRYLVKRTGEKVFLECVQDMDHENMFWYRQDPGLGLRLIYFSYDVKMKEKGDIPEGYSVSREKKERFSLILESASTNQTSMYLCASSRPGQLNTEAFFGQGTRLTVV.

V usage is TRBV11-2 and J usage is TRBJ2-5; weak D call: TRBD2 (7 bases). V was trimmed by 7 bases and J by 4 bases, leaving 19 bases between them. Germline V lookup: CDR1 SGHAT, CDR2 FQNNGV. The CDR3 has 15 amino acids. The CDR3 protein is CASTTGTGGPETQYF. The CDR3 DNA reads TGTGCCAGCACCACAGGGACGGGAGGTCCAGAGACCCAGTACTTC.

This rearrangement joins TRBV18 to TRBJ2-5; D tentatively reads TRBD1 or TRBD2 (5 bases each). This CDR3 spans 13 amino acids. Germline CDR1 and CDR2: KGHSH and LQKENI. V was clipped by 4 bases and J by 4 bases, with 10 bases between them. The CDR3 loop reads CASSRTGRETQYF. In DNA form, the CDR3 reads TGTGCCAGCTCACGTACGGGGCGAGAGACCCAGTACTTC.

This chain joins TRBV20-1 and TRBJ1-1, with unresolved D. Trimming pared 3 bases from V and 8 bases from J, leaving 10 bases between. Germline V CDR1 and CDR2: DFQATT, SNEGSKA (reference sequence). This CDR3 region has 11 residues. This chain's CDR3 is CSARGLTEAFF. The CDR3 nucleotides are TGCAGTGCTAGGGGGTTAACGGAAGCTTTCTTT.